This TCR beta chain comes out of a study of glioma-infiltrating T cells (dated by TCRdb to 2016 to 2017). Looking at the study overall: Low-grade gliomas were WHO grade II oligodendrogliomas or astrocytomas, and glioblastomas were WHO grade IV tumors sampled at initial rather than recurrent diagnosis. The paired cohort comprised three low-grade glioma patients, roughly 8 primary glioblastoma patients and three non-glioma patients contributing non-neoplastic brain tissue. Sequencing coverage of roughly 4.5- to 11-fold of 1 million or so peripheral T cells was targeted for blood libraries. Each tissue-infiltrating repertoire was compared with the same patient's peripheral blood repertoire to measure divergence between tissue and blood T-cell populations. Before surgery, glioma patients were given dexamethasone for six or fewer days. Glioma tissue, non-neoplastic brain tissue and matched peripheral blood mononuclear cells were used as sources from which TCR alpha- and beta-chain repertoires were sequenced.

The CDR3 numbers 15 residues from cysteine through phenylalanine. The DNA shown is the 45-base CDR3, in frame from base 1. V was cut back by 1 base and J by 0 bases, leaving a gap of 7 bases between them. According to the germline V gene, CDR1 reads MGHRA and CDR2 reads YSYEKL. The iRepertoire nested amplicon-rescue multiplex PCR (arm-PCR) platform was used to amplify TCR alpha and beta CDR3 regions from RNA. The input for one-step reverse transcription and amplification was about 85-450 ng of tissue mRNA or PBMC total RNA. Following bead purification, Illumina adapters were added by a secondary multiplex PCR, and the libraries were gel-purified between 200 and 400 bp. Internal 6-nucleotide barcodes were carried by the libraries and were used for demultiplexing. Sequencing of the libraries was done on an Illumina MiSeq using 2x220 or 2x250 nucleotide paired-end reads. As for how the authors treated the data: Paired reads were merged with FLASH 1.2.11 and aligned to the GRCh37 human genome with BWA-MEM before extracting TRA and TRB reads. For V and J assignment, an IMGT-derived reference of cassette sequences and CDR3 motifs that included pseudogenes was used. Three-frame translation of reads was performed, and productive CDR3s were defined as those with a C...FGXG motif and no stop codons. A clonotype was defined as a unique combination of a V-J cassette pair and a CDR3 amino acid sequence. Hamming distance filtering was applied to reads, with thresholds set by the sequence error rate of each sample in mapped regions. Using fastp trimming at Q25 and MiXCR clonotype assembly, TCRdb reanalyzed the public sequencing data and kept in-frame beta chains. CDR3 protein duplicates are merged, each entry listing the most common genes and DNA. TCRdb's processing, not the authors' own work, is the source of the V and J calls. This sample lists a few hundred thousand distinct CDR3 sequences; around 38% were detected once. The ten biggest clones cover around 12% of the sample.

The research as a whole found: In non-neoplastic patients, VJ-independent divergence between tissue and blood fell below expectation, whereas in all gliomas, and especially in low-grade gliomas, the divergence rose above expectation. Group comparisons rested on small numbers: three non-neoplastic, three low-grade glioma and seven or eight glioblastoma patients. Very few CDR3 sequences were found to be shared between tissue and blood, and this scarcity was attributed to high CDR3 diversity and limited sampling. Patients with low tissue-blood divergence were marked by a signature set of shared blood CDR3 motifs, and this signature set was depleted in highly divergent patients.

Concerning this clonotype itself: Its recognized antigen is unknown. No much larger clone exists at a distance of one base, and base qualities are not known.

Immediately after resection, surgical brain or tumor specimens were cryofrozen in liquid nitrogen, and peripheral blood cells were collected at the same time. Source material: glioma tissue, nonneoplastic brain tissue, or PBMCs (not recorded which). Rearrangement joined TRBV4-1 to TRBJ1-3, with the identity of the D gene unclear. The TCR was taken from a human donor with low-grade glioma or glioblastoma, undergoing nonglioma brain surgery, or in good health (not recorded which). The CDR3 loop reads CASSQVWASGNTIYF. The nucleotide sequence reads as follows: TGCGCCAGCAGCCAAGTATGGGCCTCTGGAAACACCATATATTTT.